These T cell receptor beta chains were read from a single sample in a study of CD8+CD57+ T cells in acquired aplastic anemia. A single record per CDR3 protein comes from TCRdb applying MiXCR to the reads. The sample shows approximately 470,000 distinct CDR3 sequences, 25% to 40% of them seen only once. The sample comprised sorted CD4+, CD8+, or CD8+CD57+ T cells (not recorded which) from PBMCs. These receptors all stem from a human donor with aplastic anemia. CDR3s include the opening cysteine and the closing phenylalanine or tryptophan. The D gene is left open where the match is weak. Clone size, where shown, is once, few, many, or a class for clones that have expanded.

v_gene: TRBV13
abundance: many
j_gene: TRBJ1-2
d_gene: TRBD1
CDR3aa: CASTYRDRYGYTF
CDR3nt: TGTGCCAGCACTTACCGGGACAGGTATGGCTACACCTTC

v_gene: TRBV4-1
abundance: NA
j_gene: TRBJ2-1
d_gene: NA
CDR3aa: CASSQEEVSSRGEQSF
CDR3nt: TGCGCCAGCAGCCAAGAAGAGGTCTCGTCACGGGGTGAGCAGTCCTTC

v_gene: TRBV7-2
abundance: NA
j_gene: TRBJ1-1
d_gene: NA
CDR3aa: CASSPAGRTEAFF
CDR3nt: TGTGCCAGCAGCCCGGCGGGCAGAACTGAAGCTTTCTTT

v_gene: TRBV12-3/TRBV12-4
abundance: NA
j_gene: TRBJ1-2
d_gene: TRBD1
CDR3aa: CASTPRGQNYGYTF
CDR3nt: TGTGCCAGCACCCCTCGGGGACAGAACTATGGCTACACCTTC

v_gene: TRBV25-1
abundance: NA
j_gene: TRBJ1-2
d_gene: TRBD1
CDR3aa: CASSPPPGTGGGYTF
CDR3nt: TGTGCCAGCTCACCCCCCCCCGGGACAGGGGGTGGCTACACCTTC

v_gene: TRBV6-1
abundance: many
j_gene: TRBJ2-7
d_gene: TRBD2
CDR3aa: CASRPSGSYEQYF
CDR3nt: TGTGCCAGCAGACCTAGCGGATCCTACGAGCAGTACTTC

v_gene: TRBV9
abundance: few
j_gene: TRBJ2-1
d_gene: TRBD2
CDR3aa: CASSVASGSLNEQFF
CDR3nt: TGTGCCAGCAGCGTAGCTAGCGGGAGTTTGAATGAGCAGTTCTTC

v_gene: TRBV30
abundance: NA
j_gene: TRBJ1-5
d_gene: NA
CDR3aa: CAWSVSESQPQHF
CDR3nt: TGTGCCTGGAGTGTCTCGGAGAGTCAGCCCCAGCATTTT

v_gene: TRBV6-1
abundance: NA
j_gene: TRBJ2-5
d_gene: NA
CDR3aa: CASTREQRETQYF
CDR3nt: TGTGCCAGCACCCGGGAGCAGAGGGAGACCCAGTACTTC

v_gene: TRBV12-3/TRBV12-4
abundance: few
j_gene: TRBJ2-7
d_gene: TRBD1
CDR3aa: CASLGTESYEQYF
CDR3nt: TGTGCCAGCCTCGGGACAGAGTCATACGAGCAGTACTTC

v_gene: TRBV30
abundance: NA
j_gene: TRBJ1-3
d_gene: NA
CDR3aa: CAWSVARSSGNTIYF
CDR3nt: TGTGCCTGGAGTGTAGCCCGCAGCTCTGGAAACACCATATATTTT

v_gene: TRBV20-1
abundance: NA
j_gene: TRBJ1-5
d_gene: NA
CDR3aa: CSAGDTYSNQPQHF
CDR3nt: TGCAGTGCTGGGGACACTTATAGCAATCAGCCCCAGCATTTT

v_gene: TRBV5-6
abundance: NA
j_gene: TRBJ1-1
d_gene: NA
CDR3aa: CASSRGGLNTEAFF
CDR3nt: TGTGCCAGCAGCCGGGGGGGCCTGAACACTGAAGCTTTCTTT

v_gene: TRBV5-6
abundance: NA
j_gene: TRBJ1-2
d_gene: NA
CDR3aa: CASSLLRDQNYGYTF
CDR3nt: TGTGCCAGCAGCTTGCTCCGGGACCAGAACTATGGCTACACCTTC

v_gene: TRBV29-1
abundance: NA
j_gene: TRBJ1-2
d_gene: NA
CDR3aa: CSVAPRNYGYTF
CDR3nt: TGCAGCGTAGCCCCGAGGAACTATGGCTACACCTTC

v_gene: TRBV7-6
abundance: many
j_gene: TRBJ2-3
d_gene: NA
CDR3aa: CASSLLSLTSTDTQYF
CDR3nt: TGTGCCAGCAGCTTACTAAGTCTTACTAGCACAGATACGCAGTATTTT

v_gene: TRBV2
abundance: many
j_gene: TRBJ1-1
d_gene: NA
CDR3aa: CASSEGRMNTEAFF
CDR3nt: TGTGCCAGCAGTGAAGGACGGATGAACACTGAAGCTTTCTTT

v_gene: TRBV2
abundance: NA
j_gene: TRBJ1-4
d_gene: NA
CDR3aa: CASRGGDGEKLFF
CDR3nt: TGTGCCAGCAGGGGGGGGGATGGTGAAAAACTGTTTTTT

v_gene: TRBV11-2
abundance: many
j_gene: TRBJ1-3
d_gene: NA
CDR3aa: CASSLVNSNSGNTIYF
CDR3nt: TGTGCCAGCAGCTTAGTTAACAGTAACTCTGGAAACACCATATATTTT

v_gene: TRBV7-2
abundance: NA
j_gene: TRBJ2-5
d_gene: NA
CDR3aa: CVSSSTLNREETQYF
CDR3nt: TGTGTCAGCAGCTCTACCCTTAACAGGGAAGAGACCCAGTACTTC

v_gene: TRBV19
abundance: few
j_gene: TRBJ1-4
d_gene: NA
CDR3aa: CASHETVAYKSNEKLFF
CDR3nt: TGTGCCAGTCACGAGACGGTTGCTTATAAATCGAATGAAAAACTGTTTTTT

v_gene: TRBV11-1
abundance: NA
j_gene: TRBJ1-3
d_gene: NA
CDR3aa: CASSLSDTGNTIYF
CDR3nt: TGTGCCAGCAGCTTATCGGACACTGGAAACACCATATATTTT

v_gene: TRBV24-1
abundance: NA
j_gene: TRBJ2-2
d_gene: TRBD1
CDR3aa: CATSDFGTGATGELFF
CDR3nt: TGTGCCACCAGTGATTTTGGGACAGGCGCCACCGGGGAGCTGTTTTTT

v_gene: TRBV20-1
abundance: NA
j_gene: TRBJ1-1
d_gene: NA
CDR3aa: CSARTGNTGAFF
CDR3nt: TGCAGCGCACGCACCGGGAACACTGGAGCTTTCTTT

v_gene: TRBV7-2
abundance: few
j_gene: TRBJ1-2
d_gene: NA
CDR3aa: CAWSVVAVYGYTF
CDR3nt: TGTGCCTGGAGTGTGGTAGCGGTTTATGGCTACACCTTC

v_gene: TRBV5-6
abundance: NA
j_gene: TRBJ2-5
d_gene: TRBD2
CDR3aa: CASSSEARTSGLQETQYF
CDR3nt: TGTGCCAGCAGCTCGGAAGCAAGGACTAGCGGGCTCCAAGAGACCCAGTACTTC